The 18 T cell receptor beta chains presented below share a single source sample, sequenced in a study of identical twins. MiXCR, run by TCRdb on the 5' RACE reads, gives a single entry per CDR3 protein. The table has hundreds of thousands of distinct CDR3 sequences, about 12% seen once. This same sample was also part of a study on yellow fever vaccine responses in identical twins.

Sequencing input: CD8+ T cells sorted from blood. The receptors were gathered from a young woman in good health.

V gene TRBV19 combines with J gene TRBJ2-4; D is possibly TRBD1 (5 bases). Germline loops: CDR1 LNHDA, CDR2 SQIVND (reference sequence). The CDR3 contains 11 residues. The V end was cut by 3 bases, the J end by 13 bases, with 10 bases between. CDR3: CASSMGWGQYF. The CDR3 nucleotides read TGTGCCAGTAGTATGGGGTGGGGCCAGTACTTC.

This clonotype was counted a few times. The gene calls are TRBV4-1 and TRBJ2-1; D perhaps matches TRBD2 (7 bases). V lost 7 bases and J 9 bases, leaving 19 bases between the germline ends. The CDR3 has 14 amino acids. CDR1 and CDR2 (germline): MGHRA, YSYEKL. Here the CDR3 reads CASKGEGLGSEQFF. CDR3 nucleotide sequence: TGCGCCAGCAAGGGGGAGGGCCTTGGAAGTGAGCAGTTCTTC.

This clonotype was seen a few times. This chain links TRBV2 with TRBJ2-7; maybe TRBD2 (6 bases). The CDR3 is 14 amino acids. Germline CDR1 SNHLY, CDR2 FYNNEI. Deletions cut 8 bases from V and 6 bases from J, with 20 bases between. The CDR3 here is CASGEGLMLSEQYF. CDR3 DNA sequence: TGTGCCAGCGGCGAAGGACTAATGCTGAGCGAGCAGTACTTC.

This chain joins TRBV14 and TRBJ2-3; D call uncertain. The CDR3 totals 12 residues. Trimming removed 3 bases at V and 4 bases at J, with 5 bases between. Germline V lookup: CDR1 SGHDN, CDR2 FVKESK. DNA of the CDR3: TGTGCCAGCAGCCATGCCCCAGATACGCAGTATTTT. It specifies CASSHAPDTQYF.

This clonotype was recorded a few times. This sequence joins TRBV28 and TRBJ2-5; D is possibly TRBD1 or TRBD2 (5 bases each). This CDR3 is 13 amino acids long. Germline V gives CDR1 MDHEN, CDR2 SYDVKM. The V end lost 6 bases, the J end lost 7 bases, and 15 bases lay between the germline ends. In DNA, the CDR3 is TGTGCCAGCAGCACGGGACCCGAGGGGACCCAGTACTTC. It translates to CASSTGPEGTQYF.

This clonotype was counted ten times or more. The CDR3 region is CASRPAGHANTGELFF. CDR3 DNA: TGTGCCAGCAGACCAGCGGGGCACGCGAACACCGGGGAGCTGTTTTTT. This chain joins TRBV12-3 or TRBV12-4 and TRBJ2-2; 7 nucleotides align to TRBD2. The CDR3 runs to 16 residues. Trimming removed 6 bases from V and 0 bases from J; junction bases left unmatched: 7.

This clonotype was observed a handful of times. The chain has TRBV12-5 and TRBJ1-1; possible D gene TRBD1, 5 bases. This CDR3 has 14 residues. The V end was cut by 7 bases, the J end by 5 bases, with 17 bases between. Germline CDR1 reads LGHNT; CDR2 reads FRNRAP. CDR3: CASVEVPGGTEAFF. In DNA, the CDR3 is TGTGCTAGTGTTGAGGTCCCCGGGGGGACTGAAGCTTTCTTT.

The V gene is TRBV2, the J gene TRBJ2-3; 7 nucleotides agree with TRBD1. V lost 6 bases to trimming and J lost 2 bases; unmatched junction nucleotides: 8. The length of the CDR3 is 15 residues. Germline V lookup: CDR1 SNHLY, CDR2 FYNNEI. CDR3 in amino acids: CASSLGQTNTDTQYF. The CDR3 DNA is TGTGCCAGCAGCCTGGGACAGACAAACACAGATACGCAGTATTTT. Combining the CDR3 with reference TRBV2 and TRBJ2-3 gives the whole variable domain EPEVTQTPSHQVTQMGQEVILRCVPISNHLYFYWYRQILGQKVEFLVSFYNNEISEKSEIFDDQFSVERPDGSNFTLKIRSTKLEDSAMYFCASSLGQTNTDTQYFGPGTRLTVL.

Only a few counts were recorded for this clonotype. As DNA, the CDR3 is TGTGCCAGCAGCGGATTAACGAACTATGGCTACACCTTC. Translating gives CASSGLTNYGYTF. The chain joins TRBV9 to TRBJ1-2; D call uncertain. V was shortened by 3 bases and J by 2 bases, with 8 bases between the two germline ends. The CDR3 loop spans 13 amino acids. Germline CDR1 and CDR2: SGDLS and YYNGEE. Full variable domain (rest looked up from reference TRBV9 and TRBJ1-2): DSGVTQTPKHLITATGQRVTLRCSPRSGDLSVYWYQQSLDQGLQFLIQYYNGEERAKGNILERFSAQQFPDLHSELNLSSLELGDSALYFCASSGLTNYGYTFGSGTRLTVV.

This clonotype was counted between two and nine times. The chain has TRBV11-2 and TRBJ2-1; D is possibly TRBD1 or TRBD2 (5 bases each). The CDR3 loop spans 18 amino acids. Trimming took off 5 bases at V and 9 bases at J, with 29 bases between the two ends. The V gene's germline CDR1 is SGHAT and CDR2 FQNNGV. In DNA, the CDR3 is TGTGCCAGCAGCCCGAACGCGCCAAACCGGGACCCGGGGTGTGAGCAGTTCTTC. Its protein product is CASSPNAPNRDPGCEQFF.

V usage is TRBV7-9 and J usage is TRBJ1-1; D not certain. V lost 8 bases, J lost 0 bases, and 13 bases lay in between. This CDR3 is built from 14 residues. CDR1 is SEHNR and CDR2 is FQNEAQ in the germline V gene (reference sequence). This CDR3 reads CASSPGAMNTEAFF. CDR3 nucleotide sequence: TGTGCCAGCTCCCCCGGAGCCATGAACACTGAAGCTTTCTTT.

CDR3 nucleotides: TGTGCCATCAGTGAGTCCTTCTTACTGTTCTTC. This sequence encodes CAISESFLLFF. This rearrangement joins TRBV10-3 to TRBJ2-1; D call uncertain. The V end was cut by 0 bases, the J end by 15 bases, with 9 bases between. Germline CDR1 and CDR2: ENHRY and SYGVKD. This CDR3 contains 11 residues.

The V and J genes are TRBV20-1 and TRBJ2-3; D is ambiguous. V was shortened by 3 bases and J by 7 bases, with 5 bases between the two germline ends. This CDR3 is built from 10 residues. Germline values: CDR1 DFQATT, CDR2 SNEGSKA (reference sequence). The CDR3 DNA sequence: TGCAGTGCTAGCGATAATACGCAGTATTTT. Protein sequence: CSASDNTQYF.

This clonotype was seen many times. The CDR3 is CASSQGPGYEQYV. CDR3 DNA: TGCGCCAGCAGCCAAGGTCCGGGTTACGAGCAGTACGTC. The chain carries TRBV4-1 and TRBJ2-7; D remains ambiguous. The length of the CDR3 is 13 residues. The V gene's germline CDR1 is MGHRA and CDR2 YSYEKL. V was cut by 1 base and J by 4 bases, with 8 bases left in between.

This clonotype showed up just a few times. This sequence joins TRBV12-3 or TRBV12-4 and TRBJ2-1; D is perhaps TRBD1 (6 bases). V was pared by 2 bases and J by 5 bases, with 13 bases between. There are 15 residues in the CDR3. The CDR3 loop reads CASSLWAGDHNEQFF. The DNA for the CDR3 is TGTGCCAGCAGTTTATGGGCAGGGGATCACAATGAGCAGTTCTTC.

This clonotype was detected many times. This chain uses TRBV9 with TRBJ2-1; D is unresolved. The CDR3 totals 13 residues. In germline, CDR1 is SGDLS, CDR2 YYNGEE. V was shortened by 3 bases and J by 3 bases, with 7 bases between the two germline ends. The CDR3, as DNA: TGTGCCAGCAGCGCGGATGGCTACAATGAGCAGTTCTTC. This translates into CASSADGYNEQFF.

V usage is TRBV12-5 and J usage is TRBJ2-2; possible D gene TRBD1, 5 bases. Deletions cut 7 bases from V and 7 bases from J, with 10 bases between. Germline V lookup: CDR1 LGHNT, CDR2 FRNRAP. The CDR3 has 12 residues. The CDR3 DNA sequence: TGTGCTAGTGCCCAGGGTTTCGGGGAGCTGTTTTTT. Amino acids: CASAQGFGELFF. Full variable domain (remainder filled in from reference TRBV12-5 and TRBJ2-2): DARVTQTPRHKVTEMGQEVTMRCQPILGHNTVFWYRQTMMQGLELLAYFRNRAPLDDSGMPKDRFSAEMPDATLATLKIQPSEPRDSAVYFCASAQGFGELFFGEGSRLTVL.

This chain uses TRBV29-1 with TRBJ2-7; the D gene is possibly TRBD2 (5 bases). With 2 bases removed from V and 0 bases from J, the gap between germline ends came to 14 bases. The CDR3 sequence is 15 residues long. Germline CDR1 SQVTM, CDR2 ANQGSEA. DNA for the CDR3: TGCAGCGTTGAAAGCCGGGGTAAAAGCTCCTACGAGCAGTACTTC. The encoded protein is CSVESRGKSSYEQYF.